This T cell receptor (beta chain) was recorded in a study of Tregs in tolerant kidney transplant recipients. Related graft donors supplied nonmyeloablative bone marrow transplants, and mixed chimerism was transient. This CDR3 has 16 residues. With V trimmed by 5 bases and J by 0 bases, 5 bases remained unmatched. Germline-derived CDR1 and CDR2 are LNHDA and SQIVND (reference sequence). Assay: immunoSEQ multiplex PCR; the TCRdb copy retains only in-frame clones and omits some. The repertoire consists of tens of thousands of clones, with 91% occurring once and the leading ten covering 1.6%. Material: CD4+ T cells from blood (PBMCs), obtained 24 months after the transplant. This sequence was found in a human patient who received a combined kidney and bone marrow transplant. Some T cells may be the graft donor's. This chain joins TRBV19 and TRBJ2-1, with 9 bases fitting TRBD1. DNA for the CDR3: TGTGCCAGTAGTCGGGACAGGGCCTACTCCTACAATGAGCAGTTCTTC. This encodes CASSRDRAYSYNEQFF.